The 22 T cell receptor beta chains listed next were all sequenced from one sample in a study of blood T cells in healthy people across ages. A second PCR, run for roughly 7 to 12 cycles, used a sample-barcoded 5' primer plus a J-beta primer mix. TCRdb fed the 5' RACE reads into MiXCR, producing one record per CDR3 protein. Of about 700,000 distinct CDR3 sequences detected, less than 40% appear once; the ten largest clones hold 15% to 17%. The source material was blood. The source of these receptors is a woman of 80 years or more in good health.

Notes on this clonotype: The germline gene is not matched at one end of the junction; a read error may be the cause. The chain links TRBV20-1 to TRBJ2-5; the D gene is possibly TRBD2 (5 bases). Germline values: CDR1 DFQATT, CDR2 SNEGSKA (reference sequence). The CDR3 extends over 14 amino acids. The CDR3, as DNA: TGCAATGCTACAGAGGGTCCACGACCCCATGAGCAGTACTTC. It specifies CNATEGPRPHEQYF.

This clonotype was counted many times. Here the CDR3 DNA reads TGCAGTGCTAGGGGAACCCAGGGCTACAATGAGCAGTTCTTC. This gives the protein CSARGTQGYNEQFF. The V gene is TRBV20-1, the J gene TRBJ2-1; TRBD1 is a possible D gene (5 bases). V lost 3 bases and J lost 3, with 12 bases in between. The CDR3 has 14 residues. The germline V gene encodes CDR1 DFQATT and CDR2 SNEGSKA (reference sequence).

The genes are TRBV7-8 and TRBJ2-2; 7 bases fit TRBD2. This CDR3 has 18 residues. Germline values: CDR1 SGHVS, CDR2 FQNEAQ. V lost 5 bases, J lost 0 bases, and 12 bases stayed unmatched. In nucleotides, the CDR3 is TGTGCCAGCAGCCCCCTCGGGTGGGGGGGGTCGAACACCGGGGAGCTGTTTTTT. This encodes CASSPLGWGGSNTGELFF.

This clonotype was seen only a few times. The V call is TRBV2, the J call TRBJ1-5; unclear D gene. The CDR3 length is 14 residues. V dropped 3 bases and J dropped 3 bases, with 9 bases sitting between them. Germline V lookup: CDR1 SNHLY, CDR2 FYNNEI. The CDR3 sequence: CASSDRSHNQPQHF. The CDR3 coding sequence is TGTGCCAGCAGTGATAGGTCACACAATCAGCCCCAGCATTTT.

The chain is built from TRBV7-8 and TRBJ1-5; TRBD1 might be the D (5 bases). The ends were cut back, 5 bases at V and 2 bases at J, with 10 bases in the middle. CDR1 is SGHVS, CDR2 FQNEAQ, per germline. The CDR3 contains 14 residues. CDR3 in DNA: TGTGCCAGCAGCGCTTTCAGGGGCAATCAGCCCCAGCATTTT. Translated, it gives CASSAFRGNQPQHF.

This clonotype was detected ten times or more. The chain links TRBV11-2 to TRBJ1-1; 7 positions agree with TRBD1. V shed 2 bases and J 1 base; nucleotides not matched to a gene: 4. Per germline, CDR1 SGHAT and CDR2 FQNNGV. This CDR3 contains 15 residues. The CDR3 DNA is TGTGCCAGCAGCTTACAGGGGGGTCCGAACACTGAAGCTTTCTTT. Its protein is CASSLQGGPNTEAFF.

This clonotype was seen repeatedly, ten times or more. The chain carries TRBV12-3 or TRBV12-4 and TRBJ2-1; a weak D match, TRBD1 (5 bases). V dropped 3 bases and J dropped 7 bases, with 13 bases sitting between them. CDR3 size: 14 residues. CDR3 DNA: TGTGCCAGCAGTTTGTGGGGCGCAGGAAATGAGCAGTTCTTC. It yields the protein CASSLWGAGNEQFF.

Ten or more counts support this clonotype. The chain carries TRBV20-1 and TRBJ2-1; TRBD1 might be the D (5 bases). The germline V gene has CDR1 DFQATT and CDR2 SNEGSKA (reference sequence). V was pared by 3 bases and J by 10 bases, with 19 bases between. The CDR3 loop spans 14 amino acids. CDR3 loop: CSARSRAGHGEQFF. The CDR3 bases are TGCAGTGCTAGGTCTAGGGCAGGGCACGGGGAGCAGTTCTTC.

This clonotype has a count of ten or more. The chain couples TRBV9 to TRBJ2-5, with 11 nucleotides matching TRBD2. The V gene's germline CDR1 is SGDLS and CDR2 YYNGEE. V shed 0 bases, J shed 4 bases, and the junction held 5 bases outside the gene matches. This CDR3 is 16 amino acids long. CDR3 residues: CASSVDSGGVGETQYF. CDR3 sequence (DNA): TGTGCCAGCAGCGTAGATAGCGGGGGGGTCGGAGAGACCCAGTACTTC.

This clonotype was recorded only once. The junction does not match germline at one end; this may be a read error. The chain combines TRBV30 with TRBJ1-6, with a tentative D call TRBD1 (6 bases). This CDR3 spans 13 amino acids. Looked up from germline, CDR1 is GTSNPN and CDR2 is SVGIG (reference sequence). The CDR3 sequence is CAWAGGQESPPHF. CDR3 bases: TGTGCCTGGGCCGGGGGCCAAGAGTCACCCCCCCACTTT.

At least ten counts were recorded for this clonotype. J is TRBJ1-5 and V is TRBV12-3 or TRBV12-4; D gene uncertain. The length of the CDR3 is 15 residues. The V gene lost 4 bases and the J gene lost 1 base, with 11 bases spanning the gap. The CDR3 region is CASSSGLRSNQPQHF. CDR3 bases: TGTGCCAGCAGTTCGGGATTACGGAGCAATCAGCCCCAGCATTTT.

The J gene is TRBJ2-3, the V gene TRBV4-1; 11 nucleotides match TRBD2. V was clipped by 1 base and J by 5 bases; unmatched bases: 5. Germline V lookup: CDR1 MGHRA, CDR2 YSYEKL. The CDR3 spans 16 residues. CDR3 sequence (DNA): TGCGCCAGCAGCCAAGGAAATAGCGGGAGGGTAGATACGCAGTATTTT. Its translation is CASSQGNSGRVDTQYF.

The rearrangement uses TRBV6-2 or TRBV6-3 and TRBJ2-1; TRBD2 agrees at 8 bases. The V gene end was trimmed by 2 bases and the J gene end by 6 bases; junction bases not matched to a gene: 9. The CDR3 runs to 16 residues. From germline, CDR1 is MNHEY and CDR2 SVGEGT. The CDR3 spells CASSYREREYGNEQFF. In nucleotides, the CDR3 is TGTGCCAGCAGTTACAGAGAGCGGGAGTACGGCAATGAGCAGTTCTTC.

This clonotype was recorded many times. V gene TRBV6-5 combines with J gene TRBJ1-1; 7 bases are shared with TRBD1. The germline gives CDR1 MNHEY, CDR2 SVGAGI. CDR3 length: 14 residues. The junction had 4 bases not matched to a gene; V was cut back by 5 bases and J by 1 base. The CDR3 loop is CASSPGDRNTEAFF. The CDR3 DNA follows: TGTGCCAGCAGTCCCGGGGACAGGAACACTGAAGCTTTCTTT.

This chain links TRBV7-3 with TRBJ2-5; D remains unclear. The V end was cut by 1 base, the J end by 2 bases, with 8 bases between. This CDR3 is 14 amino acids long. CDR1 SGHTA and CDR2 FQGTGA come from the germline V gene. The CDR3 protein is CASSLNPAQETQYF. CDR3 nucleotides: TGTGCCAGCAGCTTAAACCCAGCGCAAGAGACCCAGTACTTC.

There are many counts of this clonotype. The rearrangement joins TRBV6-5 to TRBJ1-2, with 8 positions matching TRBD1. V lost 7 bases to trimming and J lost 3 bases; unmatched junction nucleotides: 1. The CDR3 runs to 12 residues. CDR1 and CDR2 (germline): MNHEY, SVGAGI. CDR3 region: CASTTGDYGYTF. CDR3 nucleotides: TGTGCCAGCACGACAGGGGACTATGGCTACACCTTC.

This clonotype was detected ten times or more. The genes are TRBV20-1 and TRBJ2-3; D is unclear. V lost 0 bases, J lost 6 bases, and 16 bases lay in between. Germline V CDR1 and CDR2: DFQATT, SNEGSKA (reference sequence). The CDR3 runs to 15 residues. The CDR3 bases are TGCAGTGCTAGAGATTCCCTCGACCCTTGGGATACGCAGTATTTT. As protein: CSARDSLDPWDTQYF.

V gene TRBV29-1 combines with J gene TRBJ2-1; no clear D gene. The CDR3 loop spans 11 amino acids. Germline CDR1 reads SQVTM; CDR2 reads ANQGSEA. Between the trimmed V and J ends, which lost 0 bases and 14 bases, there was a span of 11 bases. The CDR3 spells CSVEDQMTEFF. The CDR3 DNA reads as TGCAGCGTTGAAGATCAGATGACGGAGTTCTTC.

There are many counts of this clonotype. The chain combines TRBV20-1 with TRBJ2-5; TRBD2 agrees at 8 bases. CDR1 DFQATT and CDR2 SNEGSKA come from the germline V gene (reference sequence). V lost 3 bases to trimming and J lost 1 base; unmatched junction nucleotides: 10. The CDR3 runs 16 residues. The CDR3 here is CSARAGVAGTQETQYF. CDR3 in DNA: TGCAGTGCTAGGGCGGGGGTAGCGGGGACCCAAGAGACCCAGTACTTC.

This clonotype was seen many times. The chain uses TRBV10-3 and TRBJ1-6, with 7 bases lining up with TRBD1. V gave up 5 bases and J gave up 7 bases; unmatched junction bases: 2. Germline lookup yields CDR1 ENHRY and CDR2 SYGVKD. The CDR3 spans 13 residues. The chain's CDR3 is CAISRQGNSPLHF. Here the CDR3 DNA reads TGTGCCATCAGTCGACAGGGAAATTCACCCCTCCACTTT.

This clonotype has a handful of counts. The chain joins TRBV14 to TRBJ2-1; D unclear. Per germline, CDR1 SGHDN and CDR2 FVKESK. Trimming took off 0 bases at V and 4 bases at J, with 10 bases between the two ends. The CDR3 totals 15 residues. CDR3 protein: CASSQESAAYNEQFF. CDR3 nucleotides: TGTGCCAGCAGCCAAGAGTCGGCAGCTTACAATGAGCAGTTCTTC.

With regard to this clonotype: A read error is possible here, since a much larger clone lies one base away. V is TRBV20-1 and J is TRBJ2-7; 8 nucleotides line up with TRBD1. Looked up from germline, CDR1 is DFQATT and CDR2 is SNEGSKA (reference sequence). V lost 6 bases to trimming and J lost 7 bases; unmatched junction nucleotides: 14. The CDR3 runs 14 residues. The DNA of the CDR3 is TGCAGTGCAAGAAGGACAGGGTTTAACAATGAGCAGTACTTC. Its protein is CSARRTGFNNEQYF.